One T cell receptor beta chain is described in this entry. As yet, its antigen is unknown. This sample was taken from a study of Ad26.COV2.S vaccination and SARS-CoV-2 variants. Study-level points and caveats: Across vaccine and placebo recipients, the breadth of non-spike TCRs was similar. Reportedly, after vaccination the spike-specific CD8+ and CD4+ T cell responses displayed substantial breadth.

This table comes from immunoSEQ multiplex PCR, and its TCRdb copy is limited to in-frame clones, with some not included. The sample shows around 250,000 clones, about 87% of them seen only once. This sample's treatment: about 20 received Ad26.COV2.S at low or high dose, single or two shots; a few received placebo; per-sample allocation not given. Specimen acquisition occurred on day 63 following the initial vaccine or placebo injection. Immunization relied on an Ad26 vector, which expressed Wuhan-strain SARS-CoV-2 spike. The CDR3 has 16 amino acids. V lost 3 bases and J lost 5; bases outside the gene matches: 7. The germline V gene encodes CDR1 GTSNPN and CDR2 SVGIG (reference sequence).

V gene TRBV30 combines with J gene TRBJ1-6; 10 bases are a match to TRBD1. The source of this sequence is a person between 18 and 65 years old who received the Ad26.COV2.S COVID-19 vaccine or a placebo. Sequenced material: peripheral blood, taken in a trial of Ad26.COV2.S vaccine versus placebo. The CDR3 is CAWSQTGGRDNSPLHF. CDR3 DNA sequence: TGTGCCTGGAGCCAGACAGGGGGCAGGGATAATTCACCCCTCCACTTT.